The sample holds one count of the clone carrying this T cell receptor (beta chain). The data stem from a study of control samples from healthy donors and cancer patients. This table comes from immunoSEQ multiplex PCR, and its TCRdb copy is limited to in-frame clones, with some not included. The profile covers more than 95,000 clones, with more than 75% appearing a single time and around 2% taken by the ten largest. CDR1 is SNHLY and CDR2 is FYNNEI in the germline V gene. The CDR3 sequence is 18 residues long. V lost 3 bases, J lost 0 bases, and 9 bases stayed unmatched. The source material was blood. The source is a young man in good health. V gene TRBV2 combines with J gene TRBJ2-1, with 9 bases matching TRBD2. As DNA, the CDR3 is TGTGCCAGCAGTGACTGGCGGGAGGGCCTTGACTCCTACAATGAGCAGTTCTTC. This sequence encodes CASSDWREGLDSYNEQFF.